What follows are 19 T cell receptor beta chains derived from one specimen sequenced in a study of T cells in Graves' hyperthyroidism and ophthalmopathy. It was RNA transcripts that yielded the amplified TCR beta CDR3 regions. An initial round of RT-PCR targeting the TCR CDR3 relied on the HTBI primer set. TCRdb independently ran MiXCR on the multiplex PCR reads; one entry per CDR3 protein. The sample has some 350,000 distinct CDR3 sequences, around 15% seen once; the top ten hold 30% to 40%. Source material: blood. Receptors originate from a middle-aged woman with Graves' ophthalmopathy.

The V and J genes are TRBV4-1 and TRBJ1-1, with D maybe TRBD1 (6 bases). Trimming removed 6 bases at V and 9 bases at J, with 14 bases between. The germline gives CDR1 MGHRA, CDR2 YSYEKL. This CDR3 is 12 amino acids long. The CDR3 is CASSLRRGKAFF. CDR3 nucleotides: TGCGCCAGCAGTTTACGAAGGGGGAAAGCTTTCTTT.

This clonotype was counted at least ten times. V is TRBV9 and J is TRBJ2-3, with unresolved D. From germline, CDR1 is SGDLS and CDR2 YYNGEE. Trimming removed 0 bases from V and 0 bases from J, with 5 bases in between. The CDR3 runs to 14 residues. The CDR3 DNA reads TGTGCCAGCAGCGTAGGGGTGAGCACAGATACGCAGTATTTT. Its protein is CASSVGVSTDTQYF.

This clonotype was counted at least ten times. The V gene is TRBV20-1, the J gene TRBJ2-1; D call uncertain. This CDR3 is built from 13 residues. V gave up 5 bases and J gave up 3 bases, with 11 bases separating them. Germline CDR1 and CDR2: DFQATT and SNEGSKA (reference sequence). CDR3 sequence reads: CSASRSLYNEQFF. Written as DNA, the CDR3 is TGCAGTGCTTCTAGATCCCTCTACAATGAGCAGTTCTTC.

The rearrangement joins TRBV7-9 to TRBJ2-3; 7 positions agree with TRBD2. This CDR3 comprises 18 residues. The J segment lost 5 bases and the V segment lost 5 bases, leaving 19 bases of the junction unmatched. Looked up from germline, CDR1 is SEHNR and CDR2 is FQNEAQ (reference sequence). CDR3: CASSPSSVGRVKKDTQYF. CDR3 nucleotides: TGTGCCAGCAGCCCCTCCTCCGTTGGGAGGGTTAAGAAAGATACGCAGTATTTT.

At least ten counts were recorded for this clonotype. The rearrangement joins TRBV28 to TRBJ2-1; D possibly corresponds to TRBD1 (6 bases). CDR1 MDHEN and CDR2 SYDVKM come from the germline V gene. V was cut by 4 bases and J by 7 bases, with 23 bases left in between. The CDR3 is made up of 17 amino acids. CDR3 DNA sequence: TGTGCCAGCAGTTCCCCATGGGGGCGCGGAGTCGGTAATGAGCAGTTCTTC. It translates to CASSSPWGRGVGNEQFF.

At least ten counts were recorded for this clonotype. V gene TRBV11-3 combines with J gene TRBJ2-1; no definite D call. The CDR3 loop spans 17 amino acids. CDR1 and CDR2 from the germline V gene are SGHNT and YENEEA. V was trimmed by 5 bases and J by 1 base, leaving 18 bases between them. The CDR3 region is CASSDLRFPPSYNEQFF. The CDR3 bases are TGTGCCAGCAGCGACCTTCGATTTCCTCCTTCCTACAATGAGCAGTTCTTC.

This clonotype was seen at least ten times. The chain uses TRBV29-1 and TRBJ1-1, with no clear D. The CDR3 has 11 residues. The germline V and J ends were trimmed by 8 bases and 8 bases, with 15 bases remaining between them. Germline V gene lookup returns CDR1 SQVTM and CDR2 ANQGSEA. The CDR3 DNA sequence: TGCAGCTTAAGGACGCCGGGGGAAGCTTTCTTT. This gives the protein CSLRTPGEAFF.

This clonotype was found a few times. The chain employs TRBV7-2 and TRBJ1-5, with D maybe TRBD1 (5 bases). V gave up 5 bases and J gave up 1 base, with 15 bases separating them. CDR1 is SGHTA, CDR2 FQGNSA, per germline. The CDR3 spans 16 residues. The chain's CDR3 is CASSPRFRGSNQPQHF. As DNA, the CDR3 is TGTGCCAGCAGCCCTAGGTTCCGGGGGAGCAATCAGCCCCAGCATTTT.

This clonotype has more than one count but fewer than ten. The chain's CDR3 is CASSSHARLAGRSYNEQFF. CDR3 coding DNA: TGTGCCAGCAGCTCCCATGCCCGACTAGCGGGGCGATCCTACAATGAGCAGTTCTTC. The chain has TRBV5-8 and TRBJ2-1; 11 positions agree with TRBD2. Trimming cost V 3 bases and J 1 base; bases outside gene matches: 12. The CDR3 contains 19 residues. Germline-derived CDR1 and CDR2 are SGHTS and YDEGEE. Supplemented by reference TRBV5-8 and TRBJ2-1, the full variable domain reads EAGVTQSPTHLIKTRGQQATLRCSPISGHTSVYWYQQALGLGLQFLLWYDEGEERNRGNFPPRFSGRQFPNYSSELNVNALELEDSALYLCASSSHARLAGRSYNEQFFGPGTRLTVL.

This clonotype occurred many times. Written as DNA, the CDR3 is TGTGCCAGCAAAACAGGGATTCTGCCCCAGCATTTT. Translated, it gives CASKTGILPQHF. The rearrangement links TRBV27 to TRBJ1-5; D perhaps matches TRBD1 (6 bases). Trimming took off 7 bases at V and 9 bases at J, with 13 bases between the two ends. The CDR3 is 12 residues long. Germline CDR1 reads MNHEY; CDR2 reads SMNVEV (reference sequence).

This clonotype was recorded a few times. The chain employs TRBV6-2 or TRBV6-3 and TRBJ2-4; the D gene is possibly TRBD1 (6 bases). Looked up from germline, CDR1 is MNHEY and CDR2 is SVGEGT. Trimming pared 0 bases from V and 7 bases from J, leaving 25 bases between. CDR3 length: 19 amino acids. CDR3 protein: CASSYSPGHRAVYVNIQYF. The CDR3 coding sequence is TGTGCCAGCAGTTACTCTCCAGGCCACAGGGCGGTTTATGTGAACATTCAGTACTTC.

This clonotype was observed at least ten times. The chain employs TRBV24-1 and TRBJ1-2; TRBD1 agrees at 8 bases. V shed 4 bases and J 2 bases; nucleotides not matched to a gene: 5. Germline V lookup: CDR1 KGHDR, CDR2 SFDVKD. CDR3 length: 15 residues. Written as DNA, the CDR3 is TGTGCCACCAGTGACCACCGACAGGGGAACTATGGCTACACCTTC. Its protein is CATSDHRQGNYGYTF.

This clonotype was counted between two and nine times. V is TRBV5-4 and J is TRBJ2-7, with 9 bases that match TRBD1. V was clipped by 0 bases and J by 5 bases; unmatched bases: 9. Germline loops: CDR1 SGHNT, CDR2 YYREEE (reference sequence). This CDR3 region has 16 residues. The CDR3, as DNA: TGTGCCAGCAGCTTGGCCGGGGGACAGGGTCTCCACGAGCAGTACTTC. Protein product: CASSLAGGQGLHEQYF. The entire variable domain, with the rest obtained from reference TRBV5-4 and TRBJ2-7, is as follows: ETGVTQSPTHLIKTRGQQVTLRCSSQSGHNTVSWYQQALGQGPQFIFQYYREEENGRGNFPPRFSGLQFPNYSSELNVNALELDDSALYLCASSLAGGQGLHEQYFGPGTRLTVT.

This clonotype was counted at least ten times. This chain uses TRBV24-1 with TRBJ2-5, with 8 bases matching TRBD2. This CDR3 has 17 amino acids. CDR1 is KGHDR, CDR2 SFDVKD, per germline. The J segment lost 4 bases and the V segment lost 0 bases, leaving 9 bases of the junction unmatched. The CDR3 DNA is TGTGCCACCAGTGATTTGGTACAACGGGAGGGGATAGAGACCCAGTACTTC. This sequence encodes CATSDLVQREGIETQYF.

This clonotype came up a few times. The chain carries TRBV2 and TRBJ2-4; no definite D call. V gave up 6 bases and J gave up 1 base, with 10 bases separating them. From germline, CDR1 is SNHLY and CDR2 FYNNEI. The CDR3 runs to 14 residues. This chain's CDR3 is CASRADTAKNIQYF. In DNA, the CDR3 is TGTGCCAGCAGAGCAGACACGGCCAAAAACATTCAGTACTTC. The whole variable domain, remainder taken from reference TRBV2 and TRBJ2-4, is EPEVTQTPSHQVTQMGQEVILRCVPISNHLYFYWYRQILGQKVEFLVSFYNNEISEKSEIFDDQFSVERPDGSNFTLKIRSTKLEDSAMYFCASRADTAKNIQYFGAGTRLSVL.

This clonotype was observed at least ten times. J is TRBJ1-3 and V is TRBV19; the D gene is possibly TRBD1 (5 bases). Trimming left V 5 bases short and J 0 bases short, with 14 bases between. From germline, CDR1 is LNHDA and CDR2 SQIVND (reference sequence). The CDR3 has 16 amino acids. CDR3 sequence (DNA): TGTGCCAGTAGTCTGAGGGACTTACACTCTGGAAACACCATATATTTT. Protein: CASSLRDLHSGNTIYF.

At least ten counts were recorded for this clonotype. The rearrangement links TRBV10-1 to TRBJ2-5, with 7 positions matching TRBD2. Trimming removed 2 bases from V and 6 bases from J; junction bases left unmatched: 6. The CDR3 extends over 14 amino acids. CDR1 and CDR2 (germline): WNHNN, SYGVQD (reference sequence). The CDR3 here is CASSERAGAKTQYF. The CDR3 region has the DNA TGCGCCAGCAGTGAGCGTGCGGGAGCAAAGACCCAGTACTTC.

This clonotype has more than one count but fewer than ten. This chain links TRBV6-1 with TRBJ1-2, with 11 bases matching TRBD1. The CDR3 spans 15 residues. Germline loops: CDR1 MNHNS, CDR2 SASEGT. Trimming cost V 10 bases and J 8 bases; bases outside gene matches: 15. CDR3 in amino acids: CANRGTGGARGGYTF. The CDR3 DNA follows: TGTGCCAACCGGGGGACAGGGGGTGCACGAGGGGGCTACACCTTC.

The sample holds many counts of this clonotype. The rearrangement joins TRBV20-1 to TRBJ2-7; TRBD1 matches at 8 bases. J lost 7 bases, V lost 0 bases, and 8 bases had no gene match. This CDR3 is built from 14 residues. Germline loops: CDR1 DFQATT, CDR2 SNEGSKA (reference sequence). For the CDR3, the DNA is TGCAGTGCTAGAGATCAGCGCAGGGGGCGGGAGCAGTACTTC. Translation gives CSARDQRRGREQYF.